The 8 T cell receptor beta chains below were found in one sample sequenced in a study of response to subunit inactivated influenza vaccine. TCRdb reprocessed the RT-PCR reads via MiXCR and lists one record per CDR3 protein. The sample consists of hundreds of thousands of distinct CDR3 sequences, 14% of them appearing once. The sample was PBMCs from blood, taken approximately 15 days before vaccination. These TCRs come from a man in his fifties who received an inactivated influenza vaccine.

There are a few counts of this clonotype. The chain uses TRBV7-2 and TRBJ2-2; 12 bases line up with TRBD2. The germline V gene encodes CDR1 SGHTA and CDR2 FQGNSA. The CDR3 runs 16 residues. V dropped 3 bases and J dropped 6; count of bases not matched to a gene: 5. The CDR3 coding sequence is TGTGCCAGCAGCTTTCCTCTAGCGGGGGGGCCCGGGGAGCTGTTTTTT. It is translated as CASSFPLAGGPGELFF.

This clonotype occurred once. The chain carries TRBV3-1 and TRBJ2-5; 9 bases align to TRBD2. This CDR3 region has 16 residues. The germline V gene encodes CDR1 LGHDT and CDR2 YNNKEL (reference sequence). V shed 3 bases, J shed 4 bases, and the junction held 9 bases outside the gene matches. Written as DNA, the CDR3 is TGTGCCAGCAGCCACCGACAGCGGGGGGCCCGAGAGACCCAGTACTTC. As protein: CASSHRQRGARETQYF.

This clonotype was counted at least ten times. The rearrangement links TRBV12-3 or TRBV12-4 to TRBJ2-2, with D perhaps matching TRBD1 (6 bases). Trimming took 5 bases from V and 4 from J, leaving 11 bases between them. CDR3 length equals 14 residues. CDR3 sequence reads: CASSPGASTGELFF. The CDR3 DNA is TGTGCCAGCAGTCCAGGGGCTAGCACCGGGGAGCTGTTTTTT.

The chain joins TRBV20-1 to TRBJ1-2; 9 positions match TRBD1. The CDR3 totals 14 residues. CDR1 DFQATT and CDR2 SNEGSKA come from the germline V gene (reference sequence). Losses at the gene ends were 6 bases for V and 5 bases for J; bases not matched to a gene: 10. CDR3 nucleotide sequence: TGCAGTGCCGCGGGACAGGGTGTTTTGTATGGCTACACCTTC. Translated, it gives CSAAGQGVLYGYTF.

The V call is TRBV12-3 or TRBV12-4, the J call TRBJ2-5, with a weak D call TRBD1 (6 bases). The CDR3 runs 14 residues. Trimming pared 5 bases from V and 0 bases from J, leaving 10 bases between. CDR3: CASSSGQNQETQYF. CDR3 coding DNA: TGTGCCAGCAGTAGCGGACAGAACCAAGAGACCCAGTACTTC.

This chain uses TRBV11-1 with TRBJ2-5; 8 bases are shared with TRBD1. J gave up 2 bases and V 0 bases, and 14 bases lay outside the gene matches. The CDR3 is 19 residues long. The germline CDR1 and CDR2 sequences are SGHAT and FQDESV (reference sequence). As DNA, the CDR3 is TGTGCCAGCAGCTTAGCGGTTTACTCTTCGGACAGGGCACAAGAGACCCAGTACTTC. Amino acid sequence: CASSLAVYSSDRAQETQYF.

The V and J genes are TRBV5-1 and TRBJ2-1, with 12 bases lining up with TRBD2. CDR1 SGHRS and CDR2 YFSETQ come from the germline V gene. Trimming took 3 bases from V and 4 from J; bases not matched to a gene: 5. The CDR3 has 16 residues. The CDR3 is CASSSLLAGGYNEQFF. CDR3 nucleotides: TGCGCCAGCAGCTCCCTACTAGCGGGAGGTTACAATGAGCAGTTCTTC.

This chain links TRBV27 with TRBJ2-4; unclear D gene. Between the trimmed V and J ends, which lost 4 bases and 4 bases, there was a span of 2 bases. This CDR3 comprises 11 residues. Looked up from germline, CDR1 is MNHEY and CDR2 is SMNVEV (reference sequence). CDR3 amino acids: CASSWKNIQYF. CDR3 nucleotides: TGTGCCAGCAGTTGGAAAAACATTCAGTACTTC.